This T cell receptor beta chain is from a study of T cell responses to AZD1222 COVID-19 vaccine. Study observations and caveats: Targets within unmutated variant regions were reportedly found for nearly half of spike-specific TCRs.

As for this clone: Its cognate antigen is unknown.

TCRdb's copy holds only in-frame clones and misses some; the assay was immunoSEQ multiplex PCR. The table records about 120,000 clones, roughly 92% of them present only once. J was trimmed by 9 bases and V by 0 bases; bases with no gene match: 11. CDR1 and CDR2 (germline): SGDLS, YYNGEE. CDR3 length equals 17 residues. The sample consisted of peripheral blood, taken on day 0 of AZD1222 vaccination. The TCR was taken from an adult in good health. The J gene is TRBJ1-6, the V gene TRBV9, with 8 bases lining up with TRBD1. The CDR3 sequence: CASSVAGGTGRTSPLHF. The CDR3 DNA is TGTGCCAGCAGCGTAGCCGGGGGGACAGGTAGGACTTCACCCCTCCACTTT.